This T cell receptor beta chain was captured by sequencing in a study of blood T cell repertoires in COVID-19. At the level of the study: Samples taken during acute and convalescent COVID-19 were collected in the United States, Italy and Spain. PBMCs, B-cell-depleted T cells, or T cells provided the cDNA or gDNA that made up the material.

Profiling relied on immunoSEQ multiplex PCR, and the TCRdb table lists in-frame clones only, not all of them. The sample lists around 9,200 clones, less than 90% occurring once. The receptor was derived from a man aged 55-75 years with acute or convalescent COVID-19. Input material: peripheral blood.

The CDR3 region has the DNA TGTGCCACCAGCAGGACAGGGCTCGATTCACCCCTCCACTTT. This codes for CATSRTGLDSPLHF. V and J are TRBV15 and TRBJ1-6; 7 bases match TRBD1. V lost 3 bases, J lost 8 bases, and 4 bases stayed unmatched. This CDR3 is built from 14 residues. The germline V gene encodes CDR1 LNHNV and CDR2 YYDKDF (reference sequence).